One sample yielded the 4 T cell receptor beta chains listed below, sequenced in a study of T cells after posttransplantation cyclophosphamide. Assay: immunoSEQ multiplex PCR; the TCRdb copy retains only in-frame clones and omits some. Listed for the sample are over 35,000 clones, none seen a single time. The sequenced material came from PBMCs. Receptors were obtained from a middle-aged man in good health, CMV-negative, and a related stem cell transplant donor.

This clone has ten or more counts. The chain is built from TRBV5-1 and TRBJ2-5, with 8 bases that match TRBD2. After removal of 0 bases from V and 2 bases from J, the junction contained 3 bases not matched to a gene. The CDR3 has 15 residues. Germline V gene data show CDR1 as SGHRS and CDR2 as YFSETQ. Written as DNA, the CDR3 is TGCGCCAGCAGCTTGGAGGGGACTAGACAAGAGACCCAGTACTTC. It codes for CASSLEGTRQETQYF.

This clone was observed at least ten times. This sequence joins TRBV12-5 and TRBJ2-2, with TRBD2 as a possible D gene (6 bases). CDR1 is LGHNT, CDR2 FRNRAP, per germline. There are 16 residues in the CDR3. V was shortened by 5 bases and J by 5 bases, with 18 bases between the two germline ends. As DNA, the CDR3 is TGTGCTAGTGGTCGATCGACCGGGGGTAGGACCGGGGAGCTGTTTTTT. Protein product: CASGRSTGGRTGELFF.

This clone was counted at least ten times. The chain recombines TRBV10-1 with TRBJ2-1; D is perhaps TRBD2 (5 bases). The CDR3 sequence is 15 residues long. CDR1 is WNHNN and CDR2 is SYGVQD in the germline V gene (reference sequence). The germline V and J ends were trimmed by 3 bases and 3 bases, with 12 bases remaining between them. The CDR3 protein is CASSDNQAVYNEQFF. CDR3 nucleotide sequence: TGCGCCAGCAGTGATAATCAAGCGGTCTACAATGAGCAGTTCTTC.

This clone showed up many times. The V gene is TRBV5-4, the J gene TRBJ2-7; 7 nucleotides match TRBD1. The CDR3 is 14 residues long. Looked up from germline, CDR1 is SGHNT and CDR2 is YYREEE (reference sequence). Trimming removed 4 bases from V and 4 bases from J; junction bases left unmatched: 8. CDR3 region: CASSRQGNPYEQYF. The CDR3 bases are TGTGCCAGCAGCCGACAGGGAAATCCGTACGAGCAGTACTTC.